The clone carrying this T cell receptor beta chain is classed as medium-sized. This record belongs to a study of spatial heterogeneity in lung cancer. TCRdb itself ran the 5' RACE reads through MiXCR, one entry per CDR3 protein. The sample lists 3,000 to 4,000 distinct CDR3 sequences, around 6.7% occurring once. There are 16 residues in the CDR3. Germline lookup yields CDR1 MNHEY and CDR2 SVGEGT. V gave up 6 bases and J gave up 2 bases; unmatched junction bases: 6. As for time point: sample taken at primary tumor resection. Unsorted whole RNA from tumor, nontumor lung or frozen PBMC underwent sequencing.

The input for sequencing was normal lung tissue next to the tumor, taken at surgery. The origin of this receptor is a male donor with early-stage non-small cell lung cancer. The rearrangement joins TRBV6-2 or TRBV6-3 to TRBJ2-2, with 10 bases identical to TRBD2. The CDR3 loop is CASRPTSGINTGELFF. The CDR3 coding sequence is TGTGCCAGCAGGCCAACTAGCGGGATAAACACCGGGGAGCTGTTTTTT.